This T cell receptor (beta chain) was identified during a study of T cell responses to AZD1222 COVID-19 vaccine. Profiling relied on immunoSEQ multiplex PCR, and the TCRdb table lists in-frame clones only, not all of them. The data show 200,000 or so clones, with 94% seen just once and approximately 9.6% held by the top ten. This clone was picked up a small number of times. V dropped 3 bases and J dropped 5 bases, with 25 bases sitting between them. This CDR3 spans 18 amino acids. CDR1 is MDHEN and CDR2 is SYDVKM in the germline V gene. The rearrangement links TRBV28 to TRBJ2-5; the D gene is possibly TRBD2 (5 bases). The source material was peripheral blood, sampled on day 0 of AZD1222 vaccination. The source is an adult in good health. The CDR3 nucleotides are TGTGCCAGCAGTTTTCACCCCCTCCCGGGGTCGTATGGTGAGACCCAGTACTTC. As protein: CASSFHPLPGSYGETQYF.